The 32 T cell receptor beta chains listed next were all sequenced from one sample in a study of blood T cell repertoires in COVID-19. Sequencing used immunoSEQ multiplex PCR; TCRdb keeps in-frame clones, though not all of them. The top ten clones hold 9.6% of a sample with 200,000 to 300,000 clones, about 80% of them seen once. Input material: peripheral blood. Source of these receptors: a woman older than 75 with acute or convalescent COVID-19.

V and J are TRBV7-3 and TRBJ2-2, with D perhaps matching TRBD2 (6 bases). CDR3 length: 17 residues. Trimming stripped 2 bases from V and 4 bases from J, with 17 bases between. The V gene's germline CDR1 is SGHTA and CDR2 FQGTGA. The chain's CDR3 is CASSLSGRLMSTGELFF. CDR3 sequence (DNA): TGTGCCAGCAGCTTATCGGGGAGGCTTATGAGCACCGGGGAGCTGTTTTTT.

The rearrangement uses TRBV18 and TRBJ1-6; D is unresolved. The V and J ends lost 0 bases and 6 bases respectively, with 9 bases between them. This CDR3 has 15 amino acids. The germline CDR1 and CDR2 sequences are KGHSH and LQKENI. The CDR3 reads CASSPPGGINSPLHF. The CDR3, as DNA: TGTGCCAGCTCACCACCGGGAGGGATTAATTCACCCCTCCACTTT.

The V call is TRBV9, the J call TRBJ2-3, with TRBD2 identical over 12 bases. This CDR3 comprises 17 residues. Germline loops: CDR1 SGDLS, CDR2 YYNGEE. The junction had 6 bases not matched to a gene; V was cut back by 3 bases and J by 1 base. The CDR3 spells CASSALAGGPGTDTQYF. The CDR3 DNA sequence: TGTGCCAGCAGCGCGCTAGCGGGGGGGCCGGGCACAGATACGCAGTATTTT.

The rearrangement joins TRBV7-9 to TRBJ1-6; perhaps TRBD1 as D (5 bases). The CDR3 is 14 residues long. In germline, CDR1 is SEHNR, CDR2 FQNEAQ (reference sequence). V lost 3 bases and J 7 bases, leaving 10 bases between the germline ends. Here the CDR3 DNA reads TGTGCCAGCAGCTTGAGTCAGGGCAATTCACCCCTCCACTTT. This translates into CASSLSQGNSPLHF.

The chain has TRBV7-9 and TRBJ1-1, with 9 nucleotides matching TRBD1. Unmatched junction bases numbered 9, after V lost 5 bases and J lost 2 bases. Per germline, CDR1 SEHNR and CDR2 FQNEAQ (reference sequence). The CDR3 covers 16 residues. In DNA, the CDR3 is TGTGCCAGCAGCCCCTCCCGGACAGGGGTCAACACTGAAGCTTTCTTT. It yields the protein CASSPSRTGVNTEAFF.

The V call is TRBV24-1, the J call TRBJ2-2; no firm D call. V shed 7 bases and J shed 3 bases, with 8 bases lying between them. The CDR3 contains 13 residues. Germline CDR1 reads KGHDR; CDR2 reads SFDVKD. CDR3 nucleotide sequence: TGTGCCACCAGGGCCACATACACCGGGGAGCTGTTTTTT. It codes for CATRATYTGELFF.

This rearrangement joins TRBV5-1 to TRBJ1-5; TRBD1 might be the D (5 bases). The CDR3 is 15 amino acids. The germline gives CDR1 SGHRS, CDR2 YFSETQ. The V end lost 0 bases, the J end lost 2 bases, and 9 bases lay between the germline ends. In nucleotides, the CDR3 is TGCGCCAGCAGCTTGGAGGGGTTCGGCAATCAGCCCCAGCATTTT. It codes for CASSLEGFGNQPQHF.

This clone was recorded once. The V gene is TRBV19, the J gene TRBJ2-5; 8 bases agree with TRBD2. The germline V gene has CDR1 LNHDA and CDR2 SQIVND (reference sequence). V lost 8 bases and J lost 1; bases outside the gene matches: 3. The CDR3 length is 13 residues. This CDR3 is CASSAGAQETQYF. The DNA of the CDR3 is TGTGCCAGTTCAGCGGGGGCCCAAGAGACCCAGTACTTC.

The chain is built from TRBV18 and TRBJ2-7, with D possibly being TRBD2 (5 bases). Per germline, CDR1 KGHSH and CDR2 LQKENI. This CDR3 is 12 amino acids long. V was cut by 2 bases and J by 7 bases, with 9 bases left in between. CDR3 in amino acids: CASSPGTGEQYF. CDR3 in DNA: TGTGCCAGCTCACCAGGTACGGGGGAGCAGTACTTC. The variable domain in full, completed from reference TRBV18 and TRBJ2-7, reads NAGVMQNPRHLVRRRGQEARLRCSPMKGHSHVYWYRQLPEEGLKFMVYLQKENIIDESGMPKERFSAEFPKEGPSILRIQQVVRGDSAAYFCASSPGTGEQYFGPGTRLTVT.

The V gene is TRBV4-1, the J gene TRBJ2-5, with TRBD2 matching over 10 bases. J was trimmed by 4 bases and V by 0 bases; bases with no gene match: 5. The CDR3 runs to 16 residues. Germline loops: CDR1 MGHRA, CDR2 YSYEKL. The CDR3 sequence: CASSQDPSGGVETQYF. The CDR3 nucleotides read TGCGCCAGCAGCCAAGATCCCAGCGGGGGGGTAGAGACCCAGTACTTC.

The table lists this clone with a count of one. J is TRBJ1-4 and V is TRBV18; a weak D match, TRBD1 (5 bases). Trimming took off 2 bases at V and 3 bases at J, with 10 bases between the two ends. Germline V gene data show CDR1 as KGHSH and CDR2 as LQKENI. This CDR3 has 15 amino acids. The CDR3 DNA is TGTGCCAGCTCACCATCTCTAGGGGCTAATGAAAAACTGTTTTTT. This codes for CASSPSLGANEKLFF.

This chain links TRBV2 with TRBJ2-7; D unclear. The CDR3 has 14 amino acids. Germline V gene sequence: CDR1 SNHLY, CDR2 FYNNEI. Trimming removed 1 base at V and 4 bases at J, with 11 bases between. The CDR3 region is CASSEVTFTYEQYF. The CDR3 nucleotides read TGTGCCAGCAGTGAAGTAACCTTTACTTACGAGCAGTACTTC.

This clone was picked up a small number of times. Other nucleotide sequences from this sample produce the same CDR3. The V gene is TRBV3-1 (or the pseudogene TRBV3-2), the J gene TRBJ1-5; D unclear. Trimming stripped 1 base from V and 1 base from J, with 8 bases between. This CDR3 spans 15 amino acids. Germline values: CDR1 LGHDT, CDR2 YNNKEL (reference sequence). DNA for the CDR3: TGTGCCAGCAGCCAAGGAGGTCAGAGCAATCAGCCCCAGCATTTT. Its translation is CASSQGGQSNQPQHF.

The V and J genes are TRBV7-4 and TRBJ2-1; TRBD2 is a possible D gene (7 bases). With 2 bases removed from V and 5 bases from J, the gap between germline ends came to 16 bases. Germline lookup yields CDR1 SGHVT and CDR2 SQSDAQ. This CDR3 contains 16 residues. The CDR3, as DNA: TGTGCCAGCAGCTTAAGGCGGGGGCGGCGAAACAATGAGCAGTTCTTC. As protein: CASSLRRGRRNNEQFF.

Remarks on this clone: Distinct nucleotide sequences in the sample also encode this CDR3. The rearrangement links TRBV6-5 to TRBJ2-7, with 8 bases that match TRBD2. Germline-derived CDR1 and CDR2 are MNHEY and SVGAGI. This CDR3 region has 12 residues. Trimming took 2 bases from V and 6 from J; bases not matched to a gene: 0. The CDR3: CASSYRGGEQYF. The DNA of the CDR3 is TGTGCCAGCAGTTACCGGGGGGGCGAGCAGTACTTC.

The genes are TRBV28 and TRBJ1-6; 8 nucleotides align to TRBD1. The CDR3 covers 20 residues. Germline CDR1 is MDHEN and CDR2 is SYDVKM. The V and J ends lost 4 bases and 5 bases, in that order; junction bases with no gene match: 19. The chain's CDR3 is CASSSPTGAGYSIDNSPLHF. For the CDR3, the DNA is TGTGCCAGCAGTTCCCCGACAGGGGCCGGATATTCGATCGATAATTCACCCCTCCACTTT.

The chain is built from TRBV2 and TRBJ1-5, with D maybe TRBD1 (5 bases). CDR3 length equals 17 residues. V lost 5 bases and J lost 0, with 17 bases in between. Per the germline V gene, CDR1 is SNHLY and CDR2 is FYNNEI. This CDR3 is CASSPTHRGDSNQPQHF. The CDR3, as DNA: TGTGCCAGCAGTCCTACCCATAGGGGCGATAGCAATCAGCCCCAGCATTTT.

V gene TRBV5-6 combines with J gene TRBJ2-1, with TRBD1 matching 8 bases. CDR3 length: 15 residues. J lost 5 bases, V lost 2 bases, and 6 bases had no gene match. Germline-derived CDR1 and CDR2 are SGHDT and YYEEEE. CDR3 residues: CASSFGRGQHNEQFF. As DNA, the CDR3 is TGTGCCAGCAGCTTTGGCAGGGGGCAACACAATGAGCAGTTCTTC.

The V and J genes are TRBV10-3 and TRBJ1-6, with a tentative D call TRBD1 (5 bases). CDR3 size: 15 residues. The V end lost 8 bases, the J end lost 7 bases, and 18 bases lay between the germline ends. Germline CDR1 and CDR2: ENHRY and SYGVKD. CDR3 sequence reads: CAIRAGGGRNSPLHF. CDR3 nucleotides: TGTGCCATCCGCGCTGGGGGGGGGAGGAATTCACCCCTCCACTTT.

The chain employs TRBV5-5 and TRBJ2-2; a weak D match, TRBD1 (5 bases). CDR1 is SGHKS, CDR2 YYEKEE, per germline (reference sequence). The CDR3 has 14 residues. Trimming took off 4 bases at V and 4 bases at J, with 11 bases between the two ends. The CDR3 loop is CASSRPGPTGELFF. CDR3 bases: TGTGCCAGCAGCCGACCAGGGCCCACCGGGGAGCTGTTTTTT.

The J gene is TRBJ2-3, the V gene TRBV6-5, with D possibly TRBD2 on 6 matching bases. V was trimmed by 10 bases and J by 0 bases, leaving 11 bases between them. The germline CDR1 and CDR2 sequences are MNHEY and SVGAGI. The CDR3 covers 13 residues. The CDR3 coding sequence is TGTGCCACTCTAGCGCCTAGCACAGATACGCAGTATTTT. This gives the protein CATLAPSTDTQYF.

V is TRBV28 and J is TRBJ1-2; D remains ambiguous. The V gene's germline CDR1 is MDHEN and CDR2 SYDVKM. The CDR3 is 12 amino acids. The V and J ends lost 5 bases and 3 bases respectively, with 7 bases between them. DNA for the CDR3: TGTGCCAGCAGTGGGAGATACTATGGCTACACCTTC. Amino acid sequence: CASSGRYYGYTF.

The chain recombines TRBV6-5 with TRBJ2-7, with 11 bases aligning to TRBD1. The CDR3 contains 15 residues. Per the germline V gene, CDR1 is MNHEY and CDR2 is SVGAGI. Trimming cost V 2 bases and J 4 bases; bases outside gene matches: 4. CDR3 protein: CASSYAGTGGYEQYF. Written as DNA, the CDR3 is TGTGCCAGCAGTTACGCCGGGACAGGGGGATACGAGCAGTACTTC.

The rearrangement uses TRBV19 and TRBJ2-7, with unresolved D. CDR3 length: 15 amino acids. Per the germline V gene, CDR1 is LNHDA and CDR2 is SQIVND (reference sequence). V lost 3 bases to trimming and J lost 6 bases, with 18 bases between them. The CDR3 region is CASSIEYTRSSEQYF. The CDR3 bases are TGTGCCAGTAGTATTGAGTATACCCGATCTTCCGAGCAGTACTTC.

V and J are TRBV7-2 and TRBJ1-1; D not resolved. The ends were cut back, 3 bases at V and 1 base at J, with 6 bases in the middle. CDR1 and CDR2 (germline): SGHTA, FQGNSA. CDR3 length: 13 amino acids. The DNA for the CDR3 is TGTGCCAGCAGCTTCAGACAGAACACTGAAGCTTTCTTT. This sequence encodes CASSFRQNTEAFF.

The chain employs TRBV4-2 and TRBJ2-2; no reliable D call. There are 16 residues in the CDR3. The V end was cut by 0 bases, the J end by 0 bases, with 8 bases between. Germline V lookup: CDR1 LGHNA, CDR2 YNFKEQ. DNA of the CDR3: TGTGCCAGCAGCCAAGAATACAGAACGAACACCGGGGAGCTGTTTTTT. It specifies CASSQEYRTNTGELFF.

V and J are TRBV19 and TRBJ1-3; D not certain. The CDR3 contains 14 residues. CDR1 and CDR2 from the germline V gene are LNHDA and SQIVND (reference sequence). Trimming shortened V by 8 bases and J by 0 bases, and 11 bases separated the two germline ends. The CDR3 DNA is TGTGCCAGTGGGCCCCACAACTCTGGAAACACCATATATTTT. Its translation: CASGPHNSGNTIYF.

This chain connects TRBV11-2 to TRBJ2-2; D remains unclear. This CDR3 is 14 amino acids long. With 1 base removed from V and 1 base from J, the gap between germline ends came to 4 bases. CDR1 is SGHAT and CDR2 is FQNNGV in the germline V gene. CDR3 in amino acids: CASSLAVNTGELFF. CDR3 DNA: TGTGCCAGCAGCTTAGCCGTGAACACCGGGGAGCTGTTTTTT. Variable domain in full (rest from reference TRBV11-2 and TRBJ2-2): EAGVAQSPRYKIIEKRQSVAFWCNPISGHATLYWYQQILGQGPKLLIQFQNNGVVDDSQLPKDRFSAERLKGVDSTLKIQPAKLEDSAVYLCASSLAVNTGELFFGEGSRLTVL.

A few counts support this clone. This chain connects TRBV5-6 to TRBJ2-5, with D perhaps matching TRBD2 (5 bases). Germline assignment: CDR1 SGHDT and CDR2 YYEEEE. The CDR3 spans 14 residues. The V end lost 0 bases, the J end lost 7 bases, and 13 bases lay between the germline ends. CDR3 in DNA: TGTGCCAGCAGCTTGGTCGACGGAGGAGGGACCCAGTACTTC. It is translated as CASSLVDGGGTQYF.

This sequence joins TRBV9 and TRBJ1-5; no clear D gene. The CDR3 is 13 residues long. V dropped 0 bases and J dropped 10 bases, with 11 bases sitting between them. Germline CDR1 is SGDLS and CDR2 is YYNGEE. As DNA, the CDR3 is TGTGCCAGCAGCGTAGGACGGGAGGGCCCCCAGCATTTT. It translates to CASSVGREGPQHF.

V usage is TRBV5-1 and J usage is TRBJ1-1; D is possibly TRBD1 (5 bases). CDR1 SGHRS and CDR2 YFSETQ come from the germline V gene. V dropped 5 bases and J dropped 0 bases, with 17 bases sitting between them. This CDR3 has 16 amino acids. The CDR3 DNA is TGCGCCAGCAGGGCAGACCCGGGACTGATGAACACTGAAGCTTTCTTT. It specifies CASRADPGLMNTEAFF.

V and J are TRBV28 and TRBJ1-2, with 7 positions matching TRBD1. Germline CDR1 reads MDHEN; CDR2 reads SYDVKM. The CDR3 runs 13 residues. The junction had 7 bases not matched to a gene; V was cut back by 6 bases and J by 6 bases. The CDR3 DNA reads TGTGCCAGCAGCCCCGACAGGGCGCATGGCTACACCTTC. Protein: CASSPDRAHGYTF.